Below are 22 T cell receptor beta chains sequenced from a single sample in a study of CD8 T cells in ankylosing spondylitis (dated by TCRdb to 2015 to 2018). General study outcomes and caveats: Blood from ankylosing spondylitis patients appeared to be characterized by a TCR beta motif made up of several highly homologous amino acid variants.

No antigen is known for these receptors. Libraries were built with 5' RACE. Reads for this sample came from an Illumina HiSeq 2500. TCRdb reprocessed the public reads (quality trimming at Q25 with fastp, clone calling with MiXCR) and kept in-frame beta chains. Identical CDR3 protein sequences are pooled into one entry, listed with their most common genes and DNA. For this sample the table gives hundreds of thousands of distinct CDR3 sequences, of which roughly a sixth were detected only once. 0.85% to 1.3% of the sample rests with the top ten. Sequencing used blood, either unsorted or a sorted T cell fraction (not recorded which). These TCRs come from a male donor with ankylosing spondylitis.

The chain uses TRBV30 and TRBJ1-3, with no clear D. V was cut by 0 bases and J by 0 bases, with 12 bases left in between. The CDR3 length is 16 residues. Germline CDR1 and CDR2: GTSNPN and SVGIG (reference sequence). CDR3 protein: CAWSVIGVSSGNTIYF. In nucleotides, the CDR3 is TGTGCCTGGAGTGTAATAGGCGTGAGCTCTGGAAACACCATATATTTT.

At least ten counts were recorded for this clonotype. The CDR3 bases are TGCGCCAGCAGCCAAGATAGGCTAGCGGGAGTGGGGGAGCTGTTTTTT. It encodes CASSQDRLAGVGELFF. This chain joins TRBV4-3 and TRBJ2-2; 10 nucleotides match TRBD2. Germline CDR1 and CDR2: LGHNA and YSLEER. CDR3 length: 16 amino acids. The V and J ends lost 0 bases and 8 bases, in that order; junction bases with no gene match: 6.

The sample holds many counts of this clonotype. The chain's CDR3 is CAISEKGMGSPLHF. The CDR3 DNA sequence: TGTGCCATCAGTGAGAAGGGTATGGGGTCACCCCTCCACTTT. The gene calls are TRBV10-3 and TRBJ1-6; D unresolved. Germline V gives CDR1 ENHRY, CDR2 SYGVKD. This CDR3 region has 14 residues. V was shortened by 2 bases and J by 10 bases, with 12 bases between the two germline ends.

This clonotype was observed a handful of times. The rearrangement uses TRBV5-1 and TRBJ2-7, with D maybe TRBD2 (5 bases). Germline V gives CDR1 SGHRS, CDR2 YFSETQ. Trimming pared 4 bases from V and 0 bases from J, leaving 11 bases between. The CDR3 is 14 amino acids. The chain's CDR3 is CASSLWTGSYEQYF. CDR3 DNA sequence: TGCGCCAGCAGCCTATGGACTGGCTCCTACGAGCAGTACTTC.

This chain uses TRBV5-1 with TRBJ2-7; 7 nucleotides align to TRBD2. The CDR3 totals 13 residues. CDR1 SGHRS and CDR2 YFSETQ come from the germline V gene. With V trimmed by 8 bases and J by 4 bases, 9 bases remained unmatched. The CDR3 DNA reads TGCGCCAGTCGCTCCAGCGGGGTGTACGAGCAGTACTTC. This encodes CASRSSGVYEQYF.

This clonotype was seen many times. The rearrangement joins TRBV3-1 to TRBJ1-6, with 8 nucleotides matching TRBD1. The CDR3 has 16 residues. Germline V gene sequence: CDR1 LGHDT, CDR2 YNNKEL (reference sequence). V was clipped by 5 bases and J by 10 bases; unmatched bases: 13. CDR3 residues: CASSLMARGQQSPLHF. The CDR3 bases are TGTGCCAGCAGCTTGATGGCCAGGGGGCAACAATCACCCCTCCACTTT.

Here the CDR3 reads CASSHRLADSYNEQFF. DNA for the CDR3: TGTGCCAGCAGCCACCGACTAGCGGACTCCTACAATGAGCAGTTCTTC. The rearrangement uses TRBV3-1 and TRBJ2-1, with 9 bases fitting TRBD2. The CDR3 is made up of 16 amino acids. The germline V gene has CDR1 LGHDT and CDR2 YNNKEL (reference sequence). J lost 0 bases, V lost 3 bases, and 3 bases had no gene match.

Only one count was recorded for this clonotype. V and J are TRBV20-1 and TRBJ1-1; no clear D gene. Germline V gene sequence: CDR1 DFQATT, CDR2 SNEGSKA (reference sequence). The V end lost 5 bases, the J end lost 6 bases, and 10 bases lay between the germline ends. The length of the CDR3 is 11 residues. The CDR3 is CSAWTGPEAFF. In nucleotides, the CDR3 is TGCAGTGCTTGGACTGGCCCTGAAGCTTTCTTT.

This clonotype occurred a few times. V is TRBV7-2 and J is TRBJ2-7; D tentatively reads TRBD1 or TRBD2 (5 bases each). Deletions cut 5 bases from V and 1 base from J, with 15 bases between. This CDR3 has 15 amino acids. Germline V gene lookup returns CDR1 SGHTA and CDR2 FQGNSA. The CDR3 DNA reads as TGTGCCAGCAGCACCGGGACCAAACCGTCCTACGAGCAGTACTTC. As protein: CASSTGTKPSYEQYF.

V gene TRBV6-1 combines with J gene TRBJ1-2, with D unresolved. This CDR3 region has 14 residues. The V end was cut by 1 base, the J end by 2 bases, with 8 bases between. The germline V gene has CDR1 MNHNS and CDR2 SASEGT. CDR3 nucleotide sequence: TGTGCCAGCAGTGAAGACGGCGAAAACTATGGCTACACCTTC. It yields the protein CASSEDGENYGYTF.

V is TRBV12-3 or TRBV12-4 and J is TRBJ2-1; D ambiguous. Trimming pared 6 bases from V and 2 bases from J, leaving 14 bases between. The CDR3 has 15 residues. The CDR3 region is CASSLASSPYNEQFF. Written as DNA, the CDR3 is TGTGCCAGCAGCCTCGCTAGTTCCCCCTACAATGAGCAGTTCTTC.

This clonotype was counted ten times or more. The chain links TRBV20-1 to TRBJ1-5; TRBD1 might be the D (5 bases). The germline V gene has CDR1 DFQATT and CDR2 SNEGSKA (reference sequence). The length of the CDR3 is 15 residues. The ends were cut back, 0 bases at V and 6 bases at J, with 15 bases in the middle. The CDR3: CSARDWGTGGQPQHF. The CDR3 DNA is TGCAGTGCTAGAGATTGGGGGACCGGGGGTCAGCCCCAGCATTTT.

This clonotype has a handful of counts. The gene calls are TRBV7-3 and TRBJ2-3; D remains unclear. The CDR3 is 13 amino acids. With 2 bases removed from V and 6 bases from J, the gap between germline ends came to 9 bases. The germline V gene has CDR1 SGHTA and CDR2 FQGTGA. The CDR3 here is CASSLAIGDTQYF. The CDR3 DNA reads as TGTGCCAGCAGCTTAGCAATAGGGGATACGCAGTATTTT.

This chain uses TRBV3-1 with TRBJ2-7; weak D call: TRBD2 (6 bases). V lost 6 bases and J lost 4, with 13 bases in between. This CDR3 contains 13 residues. Germline CDR1 is LGHDT and CDR2 is YNNKEL (reference sequence). The CDR3 nucleotides are TGTGCCAGCAGTTACACTGGGGGGTACGAGCAGTACTTC. Amino acid sequence: CASSYTGGYEQYF.

The chain links TRBV2 to TRBJ1-5, with D unclear. The CDR3 totals 14 residues. V lost 4 bases, J lost 0 bases, and 7 bases lay in between. From germline, CDR1 is SNHLY and CDR2 FYNNEI. The CDR3 is CASSATNSNQPQHF. The CDR3 DNA reads as TGTGCCAGCAGTGCAACTAATAGCAATCAGCCCCAGCATTTT.

A few counts support this clonotype. The rearrangement joins TRBV29-1 to TRBJ2-3; D call uncertain. From germline, CDR1 is SQVTM and CDR2 ANQGSEA. The CDR3 sequence is 13 residues long. The V and J ends lost 3 bases and 6 bases respectively, with 13 bases between them. The CDR3 bases are TGCAGCGTTGATCATACAGTCCTTGATACGCAGTATTTT. It translates to CSVDHTVLDTQYF.

This clonotype has at least ten counts. V and J are TRBV4-1 and TRBJ1-1; no reliable D call. Germline V gives CDR1 MGHRA, CDR2 YSYEKL. The CDR3 contains 15 residues. V lost 1 base and J 4 bases, leaving 13 bases between the germline ends. The CDR3 here is CASSQAWRDGTEAFF. In DNA, the CDR3 is TGCGCCAGCAGCCAAGCTTGGCGGGATGGCACTGAAGCTTTCTTT.

This clonotype was detected a few times. This chain connects TRBV10-1 to TRBJ2-3; perhaps TRBD1 as D (6 bases). There are 14 residues in the CDR3. Trimming removed 6 bases at V and 6 bases at J, with 16 bases between. Germline V lookup: CDR1 WNHNN, CDR2 SYGVQD (reference sequence). CDR3 in amino acids: CASSVGGRVDTQYF. The CDR3 DNA reads TGCGCCAGCAGCGTTGGGGGCCGGGTCGATACGCAGTATTTT.

In this sample, this clonotype turned up a few times. This chain joins TRBV4-2 and TRBJ1-1, with D possibly being TRBD1 (5 bases). The CDR3 runs to 14 residues. V was pared by 1 base and J by 4 bases, with 10 bases between. In germline, CDR1 is LGHNA, CDR2 YNFKEQ. The CDR3 sequence is CASSQAVQGTEAFF. DNA for the CDR3: TGTGCCAGCAGCCAAGCGGTTCAGGGCACTGAAGCTTTCTTT.

This clonotype was detected a few times. The chain recombines TRBV28 with TRBJ1-3; D is unresolved. Per germline, CDR1 MDHEN and CDR2 SYDVKM. This CDR3 has 13 residues. The ends were cut back, 4 bases at V and 4 bases at J, with 8 bases in the middle. This chain's CDR3 is CASSYTKGNTIYF. The DNA of the CDR3 is TGTGCCAGCAGTTACACGAAAGGAAACACCATATATTTT.

On this clonotype itself: An end of the junction differs from the germline gene, which may be a read error. The V gene is TRBV7-9, the J gene TRBJ2-5; D unresolved. This CDR3 is 17 amino acids long. The germline V gene encodes CDR1 SEHNR and CDR2 FQNEAQ (reference sequence). The CDR3 reads CASTLVVVADPQETQYF. CDR3 DNA: TGTGCCAGCACCTTAGTCGTCGTGGCGGACCCTCAAGAGACCCAGTACTTC.

The V gene is TRBV27, the J gene TRBJ2-7; 11 nucleotides align to TRBD1. The CDR3 extends over 18 amino acids. Losses at the gene ends were 2 bases for V and 0 bases for J; bases not matched to a gene: 9. CDR1 is MNHEY and CDR2 is SMNVEV in the germline V gene (reference sequence). Here the CDR3 reads CASSLLADGTGGSYEQYF. For the CDR3, the DNA is TGTGCCAGCAGTTTACTCGCTGACGGGACAGGGGGCTCCTACGAGCAGTACTTC.